A single sample gave rise to the 2 T cell receptor beta chains below, sequenced in a study of T cells expressing NK-cell markers. Reanalyzing the 5' RACE reads, TCRdb keeps one entry per CDR3 protein, without DNA. This sample's clone table lists about 550,000 distinct CDR3 sequences. The sample taken for sequencing was blood T cells: a sorted CD56 or NKG2C T cell subset, CD4+ or CD8+ T cells, or bulk PBMC T cells (not recorded which). All receptors come from a man aged 18-30 years in good health.

The chain couples TRBV11-2 to TRBJ2-1; without DNA, the TCRdb call of TRBD2 cannot be checked. This CDR3 is 15 amino acids long. Germline V gene sequence: CDR1 SGHAT, CDR2 FQNNGV. CDR3 amino acids: CASSFYGGPYNEQFF.

The chain joins TRBV29-1 to TRBJ2-1; checking the TCRdb D call of TRBD2 is not possible without DNA. CDR3 length: 13 residues. From germline, CDR1 is SQVTM and CDR2 ANQGSEA. This CDR3 reads CSARALETGEQFF.